This T cell receptor beta chain appears in the sequencing data of a study of shared clonotypes between healthy human individuals. Deep was the level at which the assay was run. The data were produced by immunoSEQ multiplex PCR, yet TCRdb's version contains in-frame clones alone and is incomplete. Found here are some 2,100,000 clones, about 92% of them singletons; the top ten hold more than 1.5%. Comments on this clone: Its antigen is as yet unknown. This same CDR3 is encoded by further DNA sequences in the sample.

CD45RO-negative CD8 cells positively selected for CCR7 made up the naive population, which excluded terminally differentiated effector memory CD45RA+ cells. The CDR3 has 11 residues. The germline V gene encodes CDR1 MNHNS and CDR2 SASEGT. The junction had 0 bases not matched to a gene; V was cut back by 4 bases and J by 6 bases. Study results and limitations: In contrast to clonotypes shared by all four donors, non-shared clonotypes had lower generation probabilities. Clonotype sharing among donors was thought likely to change with sequencing depth. A generally larger estimated richness was seen in naive subsets than in memory subsets.

This rearrangement joins TRBV6-1 to TRBJ2-7, with 7 positions matching TRBD1. This TCR was recovered from a man aged 18-30 years in good health. Some clones in this sample may be carry-over from other donors' samples. Material: naive CD8+ T cells from PBMCs. The CDR3 sequence: CASSAGGEQYF. In nucleotides, the CDR3 is TGTGCCAGCAGTGCAGGGGGCGAGCAGTACTTC.